This TCR beta chain was recorded in a study of T cells in Graves' hyperthyroidism and ophthalmopathy. Amplification of TCR beta CDR3 regions used RNA as the template. HTBI primers were used for first-round RT-PCR of the TCR CDR3. Each CDR3 protein is one row after TCRdb ran MiXCR on the multiplex PCR reads. The sample has hundreds of thousands of distinct CDR3 sequences; approximately 15% are singletons. To note about this clonotype: A clone one base away is much larger, so this may be a read error.

There are 14 residues in the CDR3. V was trimmed by 6 bases and J by 5 bases, leaving 16 bases between them. Disease duration was under 3 months in the ophthalmopathy patients, who also had a Clinical Activity Score of at least 3 and a NOSPECS grade of at least 4. The PBMCs were taken from more than 8 ml of fresh peripheral blood. The TCR was taken from a man younger than 35 with Graves' ophthalmopathy. What was sequenced was blood. The rearrangement uses TRBV12-3 or TRBV12-4 and TRBJ2-5; possibly TRBD2 for D (5 bases). The CDR3 loop reads CASRDSARGETQYF. CDR3 coding DNA: TGTGCCAGCAGGGATAGCGCGAGAGGGGAGACCCAGTACTTC.